Given below is one T cell receptor beta chain in context. Antigen: not known. The data derive from a study of human T cells and chemical hapten exposure. Study context: Patients, mostly women, had alopecia areata, alopecia totalis or alopecia universalis. Notes on the study in general: The number of TCRs above 1 in 1000 frequency did not change after DPC sensitization.

Sample time point: patch test 1, 2 weeks after DPC sensitization. The treatment here: therapeutic diphenylcyclopropenone sensitization with weekly scalp DPC. Germline CDR1 reads MDHEN; CDR2 reads SYDVKM. The CDR3 totals 15 residues. V was clipped by 5 bases and J by 8 bases, with 16 bases between them. As the library was built, unique molecular identifiers were attached to individual cDNA molecules. TCRdb processed the RACE reads anew with MiXCR; each CDR3 protein has one entry. The sample includes about 340,000 distinct CDR3 sequences, approximately 6.3% of them seen just once. The sample here was whole blood, taken in connection with sensitization to the hapten diphenylcyclopropenone (DPC). The TCR originated in a woman aged 18-29 years with alopecia areata. Some clones in this sample may be carry-over from other donors' samples. The J gene is TRBJ1-6, the V gene TRBV28; TRBD1 might be the D (6 bases). The CDR3 loop reads CASSAPQGGDSPLHF. The CDR3 DNA follows: TGTGCCAGCAGTGCTCCACAGGGAGGGGATTCACCCCTCCACTTT.